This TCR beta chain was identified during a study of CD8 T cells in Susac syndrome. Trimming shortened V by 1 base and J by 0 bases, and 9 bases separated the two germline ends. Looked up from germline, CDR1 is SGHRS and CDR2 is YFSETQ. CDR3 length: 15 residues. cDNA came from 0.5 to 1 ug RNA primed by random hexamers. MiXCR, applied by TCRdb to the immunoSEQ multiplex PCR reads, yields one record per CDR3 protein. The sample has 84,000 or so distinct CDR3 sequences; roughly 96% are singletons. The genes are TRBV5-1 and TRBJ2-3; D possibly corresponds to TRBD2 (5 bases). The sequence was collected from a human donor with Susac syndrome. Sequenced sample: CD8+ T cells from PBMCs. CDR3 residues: CASSLQDSSTDTQYF. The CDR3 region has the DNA TGCGCCAGCAGCTTGCAGGACTCTAGCACAGATACGCAGTATTTT.